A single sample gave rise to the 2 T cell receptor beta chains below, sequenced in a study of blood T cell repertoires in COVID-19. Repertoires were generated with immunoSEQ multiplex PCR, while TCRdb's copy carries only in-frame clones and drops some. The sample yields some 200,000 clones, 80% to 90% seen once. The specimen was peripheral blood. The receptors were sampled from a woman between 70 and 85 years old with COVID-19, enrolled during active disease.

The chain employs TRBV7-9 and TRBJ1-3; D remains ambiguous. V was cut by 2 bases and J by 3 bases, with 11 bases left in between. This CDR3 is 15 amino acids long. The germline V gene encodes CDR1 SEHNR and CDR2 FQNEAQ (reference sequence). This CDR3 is CASSLNYPGGNTIYF. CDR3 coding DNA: TGTGCCAGCAGCTTAAATTACCCAGGTGGAAACACCATATATTTT.

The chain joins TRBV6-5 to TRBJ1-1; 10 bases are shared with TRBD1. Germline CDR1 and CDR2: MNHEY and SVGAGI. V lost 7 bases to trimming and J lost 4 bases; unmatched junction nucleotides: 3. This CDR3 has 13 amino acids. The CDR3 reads CASTGTGATEAFF. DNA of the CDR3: TGTGCCAGCACCGGGACAGGGGCCACTGAAGCTTTCTTT.